What follows are 8 T cell receptor beta chains derived from one specimen sequenced in a study of metastatic and nonmetastatic thyroid tumors. TCRdb re-clonotyped the PCR reads via MiXCR. Here the sample spans about 92,000 clones, 15% being singletons. Thyroid surgery was performed in patients who had received no treatment beforehand. Sequencing input: blood. The receptors stem from a female donor with papillary thyroid cancer or a benign thyroid nodule (not recorded which). Some clones in this sample may be carry-over from other donors' samples.

This clone appeared once. This could be a read error, since a much larger clone is one nucleotide away. This rearrangement joins TRBV5-1 to TRBJ1-1; a possible D gene is TRBD1 (6 bases). Germline V gives CDR1 SGHRS, CDR2 YFSETQ. The CDR3 totals 14 residues. The CDR3 region has the DNA TGCGCCAGCTCTCCACGTGGGGGGGGCACTGAAGATTTCTTT. This codes for CASSPRGGGTEDFF. Supplemented by reference TRBV5-1 and TRBJ1-1, the full variable domain reads KAGVTQTPRYLIKTRGQQVTLSCSPISGHRSVSWYQQTPGQGLQFLFEYFSETQRNKGNFPGRFSGRQFSNSRSEMNVSTLELGDSALYLCASSPRGGGTEDFFGQGTRLTVV.

This chain uses TRBV28 with TRBJ1-2; D is perhaps TRBD1 (6 bases). CDR3 length equals 13 residues. V lost 8 bases, J lost 7 bases, and 17 bases lay in between. Germline CDR1 and CDR2: MDHEN and SYDVKM. The CDR3 DNA reads TGTGCCAGCCGGTGGGGGCTATCGGGTGGCTACACCTTC. This gives the protein CASRWGLSGGYTF.

This clone showed up many times. CDR3 DNA sequence: TGTGCCAGCAGTCGCGACTTGAACACCGGGGAGCTGTTTTTT. Protein product: CASSRDLNTGELFF. V and J are TRBV2 and TRBJ2-2; D is ambiguous. The V and J ends lost 5 bases and 1 base respectively, with 8 bases between them. The CDR3 totals 14 residues. CDR1 is SNHLY and CDR2 is FYNNEI in the germline V gene.

Regarding this clone: Relative to the germline gene, one junction end is altered; a read error may explain this. The sample has other DNA sequences that encode this CDR3 too. CDR3 nucleotides: TGCGCCAGCAGTGTGGAGGGTTCGGGTGGCTATACCTTC. Translated: CASSVEGSGGYTF. The chain couples TRBV10-2 to TRBJ1-2; no definite D call. The CDR3 is 13 amino acids. Germline values: CDR1 WSHSY, CDR2 SAAADI.

The chain carries TRBV7-3 and TRBJ2-2; TRBD2 is a possible D gene (5 bases). V was pared by 5 bases and J by 10 bases, with 14 bases between. This CDR3 is built from 13 residues. Germline CDR1 reads SGHTA; CDR2 reads FQGTGA. CDR3 region: CASSLLDFVELFF. The CDR3 region has the DNA TGTGCCAGCAGCCTCTTGGACTTCGTGGAGCTGTTTTTT.

This clone has only one observation. A clone one base away is much larger, so this may be a read error. The gene calls are TRBV4-1 and TRBJ2-7; D not certain. Deletions cut 2 bases from V and 4 bases from J, with 9 bases between. Germline CDR1 is MGHRA and CDR2 is YSYEKL. The CDR3 contains 13 residues. The chain's CDR3 is CASSQIQGYEQYF. CDR3 sequence (DNA): TGCGCCAGCAGCCAAATACAAGGGTACGAGCAGTACTTC.

The CDR3 DNA follows: TGCGCCAGCAGCTTGGACAGCCTCTATGGCTACACCTTC. This encodes CASSLDSLYGYTF. V is TRBV5-1 and J is TRBJ1-2; D not resolved. Germline V gives CDR1 SGHRS, CDR2 YFSETQ. The CDR3 consists of 13 residues. The V and J ends lost 0 bases and 4 bases respectively, with 7 bases between them.

This clone was recorded at least ten times. Compared with germline, one end of the junction differs, possibly owing to a read error. The V gene is TRBV3-1, the J gene TRBJ1-3; a possible D gene is TRBD1 (5 bases). The CDR3 extends over 13 amino acids. From germline, CDR1 is LGHDT and CDR2 YNNKEL (reference sequence). Here the CDR3 reads CASSHGTRTVGFF. Here the CDR3 DNA reads TGTGCCAGCAGCCATGGGACGCGGACGGTAGGCTTTTTT. Supplemented by reference TRBV3-1 and TRBJ1-3, the full variable domain reads DTAVSQTPKYLVTQMGNDKSIKCEQNLGHDTMYWYKQDSKKFLKIMFSYNNKELIINETVPNRFSPKSPDKAHLNLHINSLELGDSAVYFCASSHGTRTVGFFGEGSWLTVV.